These 27 T cell receptor beta chains were all obtained from the same sample, sequenced in a study of blood T cells in healthy people across ages. Together with a sample-barcoded 5' primer, a J-beta primer mix was included in a second PCR lasting roughly 6 to 12 cycles. Using its own MiXCR run on the 5' RACE reads, TCRdb lists one record per CDR3 protein. This sample has about 580,000 distinct CDR3 sequences; less than 60% occur once, and the top ten carry approximately 23%. Material: blood. These receptors were collected from a man at least 80 years old in good health.

In its sample, this clonotype was seen once. V and J are TRBV7-2 and TRBJ1-3; 7 nucleotides align to TRBD1. Germline loops: CDR1 SGHTA, CDR2 FQGNSA. The ends lost 2 bases at V and 8 bases at J; junction bases unmatched: 12. CDR3 size: 16 residues. The CDR3 DNA sequence: TGTGCCAGCAGCTTACGACCTACAGGGGTCGGATACACCATATATTTT. The encoded protein is CASSLRPTGVGYTIYF.

This rearrangement joins TRBV13 to TRBJ1-2; D not resolved. CDR3 length equals 14 residues. V shed 2 bases and J shed 4 bases, with 11 bases lying between them. Germline values: CDR1 PRHDT, CDR2 FYEKMQ (reference sequence). CDR3 nucleotide sequence: TGTGCCAGCAGCTTAAGGCGGGGTAGCTATGGCTACACCTTC. This gives the protein CASSLRRGSYGYTF.

The chain carries TRBV9 and TRBJ2-7; D is unclear. The germline gives CDR1 SGDLS, CDR2 YYNGEE. V was trimmed by 0 bases and J by 1 base, leaving 14 bases between them. The CDR3 covers 16 residues. The CDR3 nucleotides are TGTGCCAGCAGCGTAGCGGCAGGACCCCTTTCCTACGAGCAGTACTTC. Protein: CASSVAAGPLSYEQYF.

V gene TRBV3-1 combines with J gene TRBJ2-7; either TRBD1 or TRBD2 may supply D (5 bases each). V was trimmed by 3 bases and J by 3 bases, leaving 9 bases between them. CDR3 length: 13 residues. Germline loops: CDR1 LGHDT, CDR2 YNNKEL (reference sequence). CDR3 in amino acids: CASSHGTNYEQYF. For the CDR3, the DNA is TGTGCCAGCAGCCATGGGACCAACTACGAGCAGTACTTC.

The gene calls are TRBV21-1 and TRBJ2-7; the table calls TRBD1, which could not be checked here. TRBV21-1 is listed as a pseudogene. This CDR3 has 16 amino acids. CDR3 amino acids: CASNDPGGTGGYEQYF. The CDR3 DNA follows: TGTGCCAGCAACGACCCTGGGGGGACAGGGGGCTACGAGCAGTACTTC.

The chain has TRBV7-8 and TRBJ2-1; D could derive from TRBD1 or TRBD2 (5 bases each). CDR3 length equals 14 residues. Germline V gene sequence: CDR1 SGHVS, CDR2 FQNEAQ. The V end was cut by 8 bases, the J end by 3 bases, with 14 bases between. CDR3: CASGTGGGYNEQFF. DNA of the CDR3: TGTGCCAGCGGCACAGGTGGAGGCTACAATGAGCAGTTCTTC.

This clonotype was observed a handful of times. The V gene is TRBV29-1, the J gene TRBJ2-1; D call uncertain. Trimming took off 3 bases at V and 6 bases at J, with 12 bases between the two ends. CDR3 size: 13 residues. From germline, CDR1 is SQVTM and CDR2 ANQGSEA. CDR3 amino acids: CSVEVTAPNEQFF. In nucleotides, the CDR3 is TGCAGCGTTGAGGTGACCGCGCCCAATGAGCAGTTCTTC.

A few counts support this clonotype. The CDR3 reads CASSTRGGRGDTEAFF. CDR3 DNA: TGCGCCAGCAGCACCCGGGGGGGGCGAGGGGACACTGAAGCTTTCTTT. The gene calls are TRBV5-1 and TRBJ1-1; a weak D match, TRBD1 (6 bases). Germline V gene lookup returns CDR1 SGHRS and CDR2 YFSETQ. The V gene lost 4 bases and the J gene lost 3 bases, with 19 bases spanning the gap. The CDR3 loop spans 16 amino acids.

The chain carries TRBV5-1 and TRBJ1-1, with D unresolved. V lost 0 bases and J lost 0, with 9 bases in between. This CDR3 is 15 amino acids long. Germline lookup yields CDR1 SGHRS and CDR2 YFSETQ. CDR3: CASSLEVGMNTEAFF. For the CDR3, the DNA is TGCGCCAGCAGCTTGGAGGTGGGGATGAACACTGAAGCTTTCTTT.

V gene TRBV5-1 combines with J gene TRBJ2-7, with D perhaps TRBD2 (5 bases). Germline V lookup: CDR1 SGHRS, CDR2 YFSETQ. The V end was cut by 5 bases, the J end by 7 bases, with 16 bases between. The CDR3 extends over 13 amino acids. Here the CDR3 DNA reads TGCGCCAGCAGTCCCGACGGGGTAGGGGAGCAGTACTTC. Translated: CASSPDGVGEQYF.

V usage is TRBV11-1 and J usage is TRBJ2-1; TRBD2 matches 11 bases. The CDR3 sequence is 16 residues long. The V segment lost 6 bases and the J segment 0 bases; nucleotides outside the gene matches: 4. The germline V gene has CDR1 SGHAT and CDR2 FQDESV (reference sequence). CDR3 bases: TGTGCCAGCAGAGATACTAGCGGGAGCTCCTACAATGAGCAGTTCTTC. This codes for CASRDTSGSSYNEQFF. Variable domain in full (rest from reference TRBV11-1 and TRBJ2-1): EAEVAQSPRYKITEKSQAVAFWCDPISGHATLYWYRQILGQGPELLVQFQDESVVDDSQLPKDRFSAERLKGVDSTLKIQPAELGDSAMYLCASRDTSGSSYNEQFFGPGTRLTVL.

This clonotype was recorded once. The gene calls are TRBV15 and TRBJ1-1, with D perhaps TRBD1 (5 bases). The CDR3 spans 11 residues. Trimming took 3 bases from V and 10 from J, leaving 9 bases between them. Germline V gene sequence: CDR1 LNHNV, CDR2 YYDKDF (reference sequence). CDR3 protein: CATSSWGTAFF. The CDR3, as DNA: TGTGCCACCAGCAGTTGGGGGACAGCTTTCTTT.

The V gene is TRBV19, the J gene TRBJ1-2; D is unresolved. Trimming left V 5 bases short and J 8 bases short, with 12 bases between. Germline V gene lookup returns CDR1 LNHDA and CDR2 SQIVND (reference sequence). The CDR3 extends over 12 amino acids. CDR3 region: CASSGEVYGYTF. CDR3 bases: TGTGCCAGTAGTGGGGAGGTGTACGGCTACACCTTC.

V gene TRBV12-3 or TRBV12-4 combines with J gene TRBJ2-7; the match to TRBD1 covers 7 bases. The V and J ends lost 5 bases and 4 bases, in that order; junction bases with no gene match: 11. CDR3 size: 15 residues. The CDR3 sequence is CASSRQGSVRYEQYF. CDR3 DNA sequence: TGTGCCAGCAGTCGACAGGGAAGTGTGAGGTACGAGCAGTACTTC.

This chain joins TRBV7-9 and TRBJ2-1, with D perhaps matching TRBD1 (6 bases). Germline V gives CDR1 SEHNR, CDR2 FQNEAQ (reference sequence). Deletions cut 3 bases from V and 7 bases from J, with 19 bases between. This CDR3 is built from 16 residues. This CDR3 is CASSFRDIGIINEQFF. DNA of the CDR3: TGTGCCAGCAGCTTCCGGGACATCGGGATCATAAATGAGCAGTTCTTC. The full variable domain, rest sourced from reference TRBV7-9 and TRBJ2-1, is DTGVSQNPRHKITKRGQNVTFRCDPISEHNRLYWYRQTLGQGPEFLTYFQNEAQLEKSRLLSDRFSAERPKGSFSTLEIQRTEQGDSAMYLCASSFRDIGIINEQFFGPGTRLTVL.

V gene TRBV9 combines with J gene TRBJ1-2, with a possible D match to TRBD1 (5 bases). The CDR3 covers 16 residues. V lost 3 bases, J lost 8 bases, and 23 bases lay in between. The germline CDR1 and CDR2 sequences are SGDLS and YYNGEE. CDR3 loop: CASSGEGSGRIRGYTF. For the CDR3, the DNA is TGTGCCAGCAGCGGCGAGGGGTCTGGGCGGATTCGGGGCTACACCTTC.

Worth noting for this clonotype: An end of the junction does not agree with germline; a read error may underlie this. V and J are TRBV7-2 and TRBJ1-1; TRBD1 agrees at 9 bases. Germline CDR1 reads SGHTA; CDR2 reads FQGNSA. The CDR3 contains 14 residues. CDR3 protein: CARRPRDRVAEAFF. CDR3 coding DNA: TGTGCCAGACGCCCCCGGGACAGGGTCGCTGAGGCTTTCTTT. Full variable domain (outside the CDR3, taken from reference TRBV7-2 and TRBJ1-1): GAGVSQSPSNKVTEKGKDVELRCDPISGHTALYWYRQSLGQGLEFLIYFQGNSAPDKSGLPSDRFSAERTGGSVSTLTIQRTQQEDSAVYLCARRPRDRVAEAFFGQGTRLTVV.

This clonotype turned up a few times. J is TRBJ2-1 and V is TRBV9, with D uncertain. Per the germline V gene, CDR1 is SGDLS and CDR2 is YYNGEE. This CDR3 spans 16 amino acids. V lost 2 bases, J lost 6 bases, and 18 bases lay in between. CDR3 region: CASSVTSAGNGNEQFF. The DNA for the CDR3 is TGTGCCAGCAGCGTTACCAGCGCTGGGAACGGCAATGAGCAGTTCTTC.

This clonotype was observed a handful of times. The rearrangement uses TRBV29-1 and TRBJ1-2, with 10 bases aligning to TRBD1. The V gene end was trimmed by 7 bases and the J gene end by 4 bases; junction bases not matched to a gene: 6. The CDR3 contains 13 residues. The germline gives CDR1 SQVTM, CDR2 ANQGSEA. CDR3 nucleotides: TGCAGCGCTCGGACAGGGGGAGCCTATGGCTACACCTTC. Residues: CSARTGGAYGYTF.

J is TRBJ2-2 and V is TRBV29-1; D not certain. Germline assignment: CDR1 SQVTM and CDR2 ANQGSEA. CDR3 size: 12 residues. The germline V and J ends were trimmed by 2 bases and 6 bases, with 7 bases remaining between them. In nucleotides, the CDR3 is TGCAGCGTTGAACATGCGCCCGGGGAGCTGTTTTTT. This codes for CSVEHAPGELFF.

The gene calls are TRBV7-6 and TRBJ1-2; maybe TRBD1 (6 bases). The V end lost 5 bases, the J end lost 2 bases, and 12 bases lay between the germline ends. Germline CDR1 reads SGHVS; CDR2 reads FNYEAQ. The CDR3 is made up of 14 amino acids. This chain's CDR3 is CASSPRGENYGYTF. For the CDR3, the DNA is TGTGCCAGCAGCCCGAGGGGGGAGAACTATGGCTACACCTTC.

This clonotype turned up a few times. The chain links TRBV5-6 to TRBJ1-1; D possibly corresponds to TRBD1 (6 bases). The CDR3 runs to 18 residues. Germline loops: CDR1 SGHDT, CDR2 YYEEEE. Trimming took off 2 bases at V and 0 bases at J, with 20 bases between the two ends. For the CDR3, the DNA is TGTGCCAGCAGCTTAGGACAGAGCACAAGAGCCATGAACACTGAAGCTTTCTTT. Protein sequence: CASSLGQSTRAMNTEAFF.

This rearrangement joins TRBV20-1 to TRBJ2-3; no reliable D call. There are 11 residues in the CDR3. V shed 8 bases and J shed 4 bases, with 10 bases lying between them. The germline gives CDR1 DFQATT, CDR2 SNEGSKA (reference sequence). The chain's CDR3 is CSRRFADTQYF. The CDR3 coding sequence is TGCAGTCGTCGTTTCGCAGATACGCAGTATTTT.

In nucleotides, the CDR3 is TGCGCCAGCAGCTGGGACGGACAGGGGCAATCCTATGGCTACACCTTC. It codes for CASSWDGQGQSYGYTF. The gene calls are TRBV5-1 and TRBJ1-2; TRBD1 agrees at 9 bases. CDR1 is SGHRS, CDR2 YFSETQ, per germline. The CDR3 is 16 residues long. J lost 4 bases, V lost 3 bases, and 10 bases had no gene match.

This clonotype has a handful of counts. The V gene is TRBV27, the J gene TRBJ2-1; perhaps TRBD2 as D (6 bases). The V gene lost 9 bases and the J gene lost 7 bases, with 16 bases spanning the gap. This CDR3 has 13 amino acids. Germline loops: CDR1 MNHEY, CDR2 SMNVEV (reference sequence). In nucleotides, the CDR3 is TGTGCCAGACCGGACTATTCATGGAATGAGCAGTTCTTC. The encoded protein is CARPDYSWNEQFF.

In the case of this clonotype: This may arise from a read error, as a much more abundant clone is one base away. V is TRBV6-6 and J is TRBJ1-6, with D tentatively TRBD1 (5 bases). The germline gives CDR1 MNHNY, CDR2 SVGAGI (reference sequence). The CDR3 is 12 residues long. This CDR3 is CASSTRTGPPHF. DNA for the CDR3: TGTGCCAGCAGTACTAGGACGGGGCCCCCCCACTTT.

This clonotype was recorded once. This chain connects TRBV3-1 to TRBJ2-5; the D gene is possibly TRBD2 (5 bases). Per the germline V gene, CDR1 is LGHDT and CDR2 is YNNKEL (reference sequence). Deletions cut 2 bases from V and 11 bases from J, with 15 bases between. This CDR3 has 13 residues. CDR3 residues: CASSQTLDVEQYF. The CDR3 DNA is TGTGCCAGCAGCCAAACACTAGATGTAGAGCAGTACTTC.